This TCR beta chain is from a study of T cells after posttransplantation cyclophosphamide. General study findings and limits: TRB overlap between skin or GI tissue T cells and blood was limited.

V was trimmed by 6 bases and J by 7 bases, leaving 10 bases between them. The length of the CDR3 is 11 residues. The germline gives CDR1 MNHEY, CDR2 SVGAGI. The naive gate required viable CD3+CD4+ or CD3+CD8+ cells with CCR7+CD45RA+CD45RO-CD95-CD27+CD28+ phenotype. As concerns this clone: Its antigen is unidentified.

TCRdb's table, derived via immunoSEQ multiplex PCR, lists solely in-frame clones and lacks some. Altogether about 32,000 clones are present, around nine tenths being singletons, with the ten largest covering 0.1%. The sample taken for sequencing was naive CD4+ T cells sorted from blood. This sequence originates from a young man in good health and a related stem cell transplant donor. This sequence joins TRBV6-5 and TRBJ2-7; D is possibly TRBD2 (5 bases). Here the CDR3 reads CASRLRGEQYF. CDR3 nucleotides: TGTGCCAGCAGACTCCGGGGAGAGCAGTACTTC.